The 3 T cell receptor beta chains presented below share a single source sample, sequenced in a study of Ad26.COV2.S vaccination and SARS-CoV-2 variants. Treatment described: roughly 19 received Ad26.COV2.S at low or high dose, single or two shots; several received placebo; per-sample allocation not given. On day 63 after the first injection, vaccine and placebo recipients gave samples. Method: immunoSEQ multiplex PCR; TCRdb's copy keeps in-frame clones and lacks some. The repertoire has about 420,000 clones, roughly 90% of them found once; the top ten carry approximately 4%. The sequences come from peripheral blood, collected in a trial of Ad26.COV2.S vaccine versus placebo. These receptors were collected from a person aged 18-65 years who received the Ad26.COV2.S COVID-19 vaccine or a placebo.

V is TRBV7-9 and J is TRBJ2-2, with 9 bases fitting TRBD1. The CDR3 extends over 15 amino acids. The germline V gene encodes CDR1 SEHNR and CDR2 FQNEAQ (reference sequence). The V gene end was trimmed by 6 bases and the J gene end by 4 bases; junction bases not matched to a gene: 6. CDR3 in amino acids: CASSSTGGPTGELFF. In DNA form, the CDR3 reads TGTGCCAGCAGTTCGACAGGGGGGCCCACCGGGGAGCTGTTTTTT.

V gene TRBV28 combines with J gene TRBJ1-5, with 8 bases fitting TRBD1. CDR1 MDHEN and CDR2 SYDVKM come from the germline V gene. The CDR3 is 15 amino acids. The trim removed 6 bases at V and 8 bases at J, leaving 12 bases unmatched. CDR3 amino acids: CASSPYGQGSKPQHF. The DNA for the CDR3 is TGTGCCAGCAGCCCATACGGACAGGGTAGTAAGCCCCAGCATTTT.

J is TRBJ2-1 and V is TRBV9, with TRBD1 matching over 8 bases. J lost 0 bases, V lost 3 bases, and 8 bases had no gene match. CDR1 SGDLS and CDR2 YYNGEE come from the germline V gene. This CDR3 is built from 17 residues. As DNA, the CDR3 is TGTGCCAGCAGCGAAGCCCAGGGGGCGAGCTCCTACAATGAGCAGTTCTTC. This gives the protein CASSEAQGASSYNEQFF.